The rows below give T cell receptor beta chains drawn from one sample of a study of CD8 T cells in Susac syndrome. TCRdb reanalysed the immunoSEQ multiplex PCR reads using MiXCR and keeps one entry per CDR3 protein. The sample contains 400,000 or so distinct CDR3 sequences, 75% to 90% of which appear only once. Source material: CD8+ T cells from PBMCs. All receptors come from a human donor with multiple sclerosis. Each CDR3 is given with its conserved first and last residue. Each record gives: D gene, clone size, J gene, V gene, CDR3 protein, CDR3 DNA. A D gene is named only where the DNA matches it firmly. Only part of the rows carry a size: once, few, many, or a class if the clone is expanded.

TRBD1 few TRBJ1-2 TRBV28 CASRYRDRVYGYTF TGTGCCAGCCGTTACAGGGACAGGGTCTATGGCTACACCTTC
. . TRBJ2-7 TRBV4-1 CASSGPREQYF TGCGCCAGCAGCGGGCCCCGGGAGCAGTACTTC
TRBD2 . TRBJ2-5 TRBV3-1 CASRPTTSGGIQETQYF TGTGCCAGCAGACCTACAACTAGCGGGGGTATACAAGAGACCCAGTACTTC
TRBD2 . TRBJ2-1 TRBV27 CATIGTSGRTSSYNEQFF TGTGCCACCATAGGGACTAGCGGGAGGACGAGCTCCTACAATGAGCAGTTCTTC
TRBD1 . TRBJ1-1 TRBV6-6 CASRLGTGFEAFF TGTGCCAGCAGACTCGGGACAGGGTTTGAAGCTTTCTTT
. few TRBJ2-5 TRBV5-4 CASSLAEEGPPEETQYF TGTGCCAGCAGCTTGGCGGAAGAGGGGCCCCCGGAAGAGACCCAGTACTTC
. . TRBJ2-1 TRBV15 CATSREVGRIPYNEQFF TGTGCCACCAGCAGAGAGGTCGGTCGGATCCCCTACAATGAGCAGTTCTTC
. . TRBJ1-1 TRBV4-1 CASSPSLTGMNTEAFF TGCGCCAGCAGCCCCTCCCTGACAGGTATGAACACTGAAGCTTTCTTT
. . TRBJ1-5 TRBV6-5 CASHSGGGQPQHF TGTGCCAGCCACTCCGGGGGTGGCCAGCCCCAGCATTTT
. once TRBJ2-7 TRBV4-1 CASSQVRDSYEQYF TGCGCCAGCAGCCAAGTCAGGGACTCCTACGAGCAGTACTTC
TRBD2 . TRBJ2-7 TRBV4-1 CASSQDPGGYEQYF TGCGCCAGCAGCCAAGATCCGGGGGGCTACGAGCAGTACTTC
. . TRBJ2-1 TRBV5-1 CASSLETGSYNEQFF TGCGCCAGCAGCTTGGAAACAGGCAGCTACAATGAGCAGTTCTTC
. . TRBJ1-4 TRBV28 CASGTEIISTNEKLFF TGTGCCAGCGGGACGGAAATCATCTCAACTAATGAAAAACTGTTTTTT
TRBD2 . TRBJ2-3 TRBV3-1 CASSQVGGGAADTQYF TGTGCCAGCAGCCAAGTTGGCGGGGGGGCCGCAGATACGCAGTATTTT
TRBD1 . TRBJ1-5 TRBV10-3 CAISPGTGDSNQPQHF TGTGCCATCAGTCCCGGGACAGGGGATAGCAATCAGCCCCAGCATTTT
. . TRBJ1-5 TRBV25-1 CASSESGANQNQPQHF TGTGCCAGCAGTGAATCCGGGGCAAACCAAAATCAGCCCCAGCATTTT
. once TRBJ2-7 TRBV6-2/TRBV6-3 CASSHGGHHEQYF TGTGCCAGCAGCCACGGCGGACACCACGAGCAGTACTTC
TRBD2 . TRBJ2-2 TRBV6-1 CASSEVGGSNTGELFF TGTGCCAGCAGTGAAGTGGGGGGGTCCAACACCGGGGAGCTGTTTTTT
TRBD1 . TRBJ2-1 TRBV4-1 CASSQEQGAYNEQFF TGCGCCAGCAGCCAAGAACAGGGGGCCTACAATGAGCAGTTCTTC
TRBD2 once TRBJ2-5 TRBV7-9 CASSPAAAGVMETQYF TGTGCCAGCAGCCCTGCTGCCGCGGGGGTTATGGAGACCCAGTACTTC
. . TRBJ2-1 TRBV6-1 CASSEAVSSYNEQFF TGTGCCAGCAGTGAAGCAGTTAGCTCCTACAATGAGCAGTTCTTC
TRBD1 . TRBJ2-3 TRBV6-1 CASSTGETDTQYF TGTGCCAGTTCGACAGGGGAAACAGATACGCAGTATTTT
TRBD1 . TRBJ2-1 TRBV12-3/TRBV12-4 CASSWDRVTYNEQFF TGTGCCAGCAGCTGGGACAGGGTGACCTACAATGAGCAGTTCTTC